The source of this T cell receptor beta chain is a study of OX40 agonist ivuxolimab in advanced cancers. Context from the whole study: Ivuxolimab was an agonistic, fully human IgG2 monoclonal antibody directed against OX40 (CD134), a costimulatory receptor. In the dose-escalation cohort, 82.7% of patients were male, and the mean age was 60 years with a range of roughly 20 to 85. Partial responses occurred in three dose-escalation patients, of whom one had hepatocellular carcinoma and two had cutaneous melanoma. Prior anti-PD-1, anti-PD-L1 or anti-CTLA-4 therapy was permitted, and about two fifths of dose-escalation patients had received checkpoint inhibitors. Among the 52 dose-escalation patients, about 19 had hepatocellular carcinoma, around 15 melanoma, 9 renal cell carcinoma and 9 head and neck cancer. The paper covers the monotherapy dose-escalation part of the phase I ivuxolimab trial, which included N ≈ 50 patients. The purpose of peripheral TCRbeta sequencing was to test whether ivuxolimab changed TCR sequence diversity and led to clonal T-cell expansion. Intravenous ivuxolimab was administered to patients every 2 weeks at six dose levels: 0.01, 0.1, 0.3, 1.5, 3 and 10 mg/kg. Overall study outcomes, separate from this receptor: At doses of 0.1 to 3.0 mg/kg, clonal expansion of both CD4+ and CD8+ blood T cells was observed from baseline to week 6. In the 0.1-3.0 mg/kg groups, partial responders were among the patients with the lowest normalized peripheral clonal expansion, particularly in CD8+ T cells. Low levels of normalized T-cell clonal expansion were also seen in some patients who did not respond. The antigen specificity of the peripheral T cells that underwent clonal expansion was not determined. After ivuxolimab, expanded clones were on average more numerous among CD8+ T cells than among CD4+ T cells.

The trial excluded patients who had a history of autoimmune disease or were on systemic immunosuppression. Peripheral blood for TCR sequencing was collected from all dose cohorts at baseline, on cycle 4 day 1, and on cycle 7 day 1. The samples were taken from a phase I, first-in-human, multicenter, open-label dose-escalation trial of ivuxolimab. The trial enrolled adults with locally advanced or metastatic head and neck squamous cell, hepatocellular, melanoma or renal cell carcinoma. CD4+ and CD8+ T cells were sorted separately from peripheral blood before TCR sequencing. To note about this clone: Its specific antigen is unknown. No base-level quality is on record; no much larger clone is a single base apart.

For sequencing of the TCRbeta CDR3 region, genomic DNA was extracted from the sorted cells. The immunoSEQ Assay was used to sequence the TCRbeta CDR3 regions. TCRdb took over this immuneACCESS table, retaining in-frame rearrangements with V and J assigned. Such tables are incomplete; in checked studies, under half of the missing clones stem from an unresolved V gene, and the remainder is unexplained. The sample has roughly 30,000 clones on record, about 87% of them singletons. About 30% of the sample belongs to the ten largest clones. The germline V gene supplies CDR1 SGDLS and CDR2 YYNGEE. Including cysteine and phenylalanine, the CDR3 has 12 amino acids. Just the 36-base CDR3 DNA is kept, in frame starting at base 1. V and J lose 0 bases and 9 bases, and a span of 7 bases separates them.

The specimen comprised CD4+ or CD8+ T cells sorted from blood, sampled in a trial of the OX40 agonist ivuxolimab. This receptor was taken from an adult with an advanced solid tumor such as melanoma, head and neck, liver or kidney cancer. The rearrangement joined TRBV9 to TRBJ2-1, with the identity of the D gene unclear. CDR3 protein: CASSVEGTEQFF. The nucleotides are TGTGCCAGCAGCGTAGAGGGTACTGAGCAGTTCTTC.